This T cell receptor (beta chain) came from a study of T-cell memory formation after mild COVID-19. Whole-study context: In these data, TCR clusters were largely donor specific.

Broader study findings: Some responding clones appeared in pre-infection memory, suggesting cross-reactive memory joined.

TCRdb re-analysed the 5' RACE reads in MiXCR, keeping a single row per CDR3 protein. The sample comprises about 110,000 distinct CDR3 sequences, approximately 15% of which are singletons, and roughly 40% rests with the top ten. The CDR3 extends over 14 amino acids. The sample holds a few counts of this clonotype. Its antigen is still unknown. Germline is not matched at one junction end, which may reflect a read error. The sample was PBMCs or a T cell subset sorted from them (not recorded which). This sequence originates from a man younger than 30 who had mild COVID-19 (a few samples of this study predate the infection). Cell type and time point are not known. The chain carries TRBV12-3 or TRBV12-4 and TRBJ1-3; D gene uncertain. Written as DNA, the CDR3 is TGTGCCAGCAGTTCCGACCCCCTGGGAAGCACCATATATTTT. It encodes CASSSDPLGSTIYF.